The clone carrying this TCR beta chain came up once. Its specificity is not known. This entry comes from a study of T cells in localized non-small cell lung cancer. General observations from the study: Compared with tumor, uninvolved adjacent lung displayed greater T cell clonality, ranking highest overall. When the top 100 tumor clones were examined, a median 57 of them also appeared in the adjacent lung, which was paired and uninvolved. Patients showing higher blood T cell density tended to see longer overall survival.

Repertoires were generated with immunoSEQ multiplex PCR, while TCRdb's copy carries only in-frame clones and drops some. The table has some 10,000 clones, 85% seen once. The CDR3 sequence is 12 residues long. The V end lost 4 bases, the J end lost 14 bases, and 14 bases lay between the germline ends. The germline CDR1 and CDR2 sequences are SEHNR and FQNEAQ (reference sequence). This chain connects TRBV7-9 to TRBJ1-4; D remains unclear. This clonotype was sampled from a male donor at least 60 years old with stage III lung adenocarcinoma. The input for sequencing was peripheral blood, taken before any cancer treatment. The CDR3 here is CASSSGIVSLFF. The CDR3 DNA reads as TGTGCCAGCAGCTCAGGAATAGTCTCGCTGTTTTTT.